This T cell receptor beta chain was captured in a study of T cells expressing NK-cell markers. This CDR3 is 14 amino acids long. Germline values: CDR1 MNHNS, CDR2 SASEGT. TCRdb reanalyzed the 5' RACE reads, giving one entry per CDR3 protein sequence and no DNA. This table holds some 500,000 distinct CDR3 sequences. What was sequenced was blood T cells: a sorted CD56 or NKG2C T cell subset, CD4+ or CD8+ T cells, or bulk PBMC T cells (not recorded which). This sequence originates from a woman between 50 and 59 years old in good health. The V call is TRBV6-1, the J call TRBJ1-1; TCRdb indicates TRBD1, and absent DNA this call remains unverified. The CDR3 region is CASSEGPRWAEAFF.